Listed here are 18 T cell receptor beta chains from one sample, sequenced in a study of siplizumab effects on memory and regulatory T cells. TCRdb's table, derived via immunoSEQ multiplex PCR, lists solely in-frame clones and lacks some. The sample holds tens of thousands of clones, just over 90% seen once. The sample was CD8+ T cells sorted from blood. The receptors here all came from a human donor in good health.

The genes are TRBV19 and TRBJ2-2; 11 bases agree with TRBD2. J was trimmed by 3 bases and V by 10 bases; bases with no gene match: 7. CDR1 is LNHDA and CDR2 is SQIVND in the germline V gene (reference sequence). There are 15 residues in the CDR3. The chain's CDR3 is CATRFSGGDTGELFF. The CDR3 DNA reads as TGTGCCACCCGTTTTAGCGGGGGGGACACCGGGGAGCTGTTTTTT.

The J gene is TRBJ1-6, the V gene TRBV9; D may be TRBD1 (5 bases). Trimming removed 2 bases at V and 0 bases at J, with 9 bases between. The germline V gene encodes CDR1 SGDLS and CDR2 YYNGEE. CDR3 size: 16 residues. Written as DNA, the CDR3 is TGTGCCAGCAGCGTGGGGGATAGCTCCTATAATTCACCCCTCCACTTT. It is translated as CASSVGDSSYNSPLHF.

In its sample, this clone was seen once. V gene TRBV5-1 combines with J gene TRBJ1-1; D call uncertain. Germline CDR1 and CDR2: SGHRS and YFSETQ. This CDR3 contains 12 residues. V was cut by 4 bases and J by 4 bases, with 8 bases left in between. CDR3 amino acids: CASSPTGTEAFF. CDR3 coding DNA: TGCGCCAGCAGCCCCACGGGCACTGAAGCTTTCTTT.

The CDR3 reads CASSLLGGGEKLFF. The CDR3 region has the DNA TGTGCCAGCAGTTTATTGGGGGGCGGTGAAAAACTGTTTTTT. The rearrangement joins TRBV27 to TRBJ1-4; D possibly corresponds to TRBD1 (6 bases). The length of the CDR3 is 14 residues. Germline-derived CDR1 and CDR2 are MNHEY and SMNVEV (reference sequence). V was pared by 1 base and J by 7 bases, with 10 bases between.

V usage is TRBV30 and J usage is TRBJ2-1; D is uncertain. V was cut by 2 bases and J by 8 bases, with 10 bases left in between. The CDR3 totals 12 residues. From germline, CDR1 is GTSNPN and CDR2 SVGIG (reference sequence). The CDR3 reads CAWSLAQDEQFF. The CDR3 coding sequence is TGTGCCTGGAGTTTGGCGCAGGATGAGCAGTTCTTC. Full variable domain (outside the CDR3, taken from reference TRBV30 and TRBJ2-1): SQTIHQWPATLVQPVGSPLSLECTVEGTSNPNLYWYRQAAGRGLQLLFYSVGIGQISSEVPQNLSASRPQDRQFILSSKKLLLSDSGFYLCAWSLAQDEQFFGPGTRLTVL.

The CDR3 protein is CASSQASGLAGVTGELFF. Written as DNA, the CDR3 is TGCGCCAGCAGCCAAGCCAGCGGACTAGCGGGGGTGACCGGGGAGCTGTTTTTT. V is TRBV4-1 and J is TRBJ2-2; TRBD2 matches at 13 bases. Trimming cost V 1 base and J 5 bases; bases outside gene matches: 7. CDR1 and CDR2 from the germline V gene are MGHRA and YSYEKL. The CDR3 extends over 18 amino acids.

This clone was seen only a few times. The rearrangement links TRBV9 to TRBJ1-1, with D perhaps matching TRBD1 (5 bases). The germline V gene has CDR1 SGDLS and CDR2 YYNGEE. Trimming left V 0 bases short and J 3 bases short, with 12 bases between. The CDR3 covers 15 residues. The CDR3 sequence: CASSVAGGVDTEAFF. The CDR3 DNA is TGTGCCAGCAGCGTAGCCGGGGGGGTGGACACTGAAGCTTTCTTT.

This chain links TRBV19 with TRBJ1-1; D is possibly TRBD1 (6 bases). The CDR3 runs 16 residues. The V end lost 4 bases, the J end lost 1 base, and 16 bases lay between the germline ends. Germline loops: CDR1 LNHDA, CDR2 SQIVND (reference sequence). The DNA of the CDR3 is TGTGCCAGTAGTACAGGGGTGATATCTGGGAACACTGAAGCTTTCTTT. Translating gives CASSTGVISGNTEAFF.

The chain has TRBV11-3 and TRBJ2-3, with TRBD2 as a possible D gene (5 bases). Germline V gene data show CDR1 as SGHNT and CDR2 as YENEEA. This CDR3 contains 13 residues. V lost 3 bases and J lost 2, with 6 bases in between. The CDR3 DNA sequence: TGTGCCAGCAGCTTCGGGGACACAGATACGCAGTATTTT. This codes for CASSFGDTDTQYF.

The chain is built from TRBV7-2 and TRBJ2-1; 8 nucleotides agree with TRBD2. Unmatched junction bases numbered 7, after V lost 3 bases and J lost 6 bases. Germline CDR1 reads SGHTA; CDR2 reads FQGNSA. This CDR3 spans 15 amino acids. CDR3 region: CASSFGTGGPNEQFF. The CDR3, as DNA: TGTGCCAGCAGCTTCGGGACGGGGGGGCCCAATGAGCAGTTCTTC.

This chain joins TRBV7-6 and TRBJ2-7; 9 bases match TRBD1. Losses at the gene ends were 2 bases for V and 5 bases for J; bases not matched to a gene: 7. The CDR3 extends over 15 amino acids. In germline, CDR1 is SGHVS, CDR2 FNYEAQ. The CDR3 sequence: CASSLLGTGYNEQYF. The CDR3 nucleotides read TGTGCCAGCAGCTTATTGGGGACAGGGTACAACGAGCAGTACTTC. Variable domain in full (rest from reference TRBV7-6 and TRBJ2-7): GAGVSQSPRYKVTKRGQDVALRCDPISGHVSLYWYRQALGQGPEFLTYFNYEAQQDKSGLPNDRFSAERPEGSISTLTIQRTEQRDSAMYRCASSLLGTGYNEQYFGPGTRLTVT.

This sequence joins TRBV9 and TRBJ1-2; 7 bases fit TRBD1. The CDR3 contains 13 residues. Trimming cost V 3 bases and J 8 bases; bases outside gene matches: 7. CDR1 is SGDLS, CDR2 YYNGEE, per germline. The CDR3 DNA reads TGTGCCAGCAGCGGGGACAGCGCAAAGGGCTACACCTTC. This codes for CASSGDSAKGYTF.

This rearrangement joins TRBV19 to TRBJ2-3; 8 nucleotides line up with TRBD2. Germline CDR1 LNHDA, CDR2 SQIVND (reference sequence). Germline trimming cut 6 bases from V and 0 bases from J; bases unmatched to any gene: 8. The CDR3 has 16 amino acids. Here the CDR3 reads CASSVSGGTSTDTQYF. CDR3 in DNA: TGTGCCAGTAGCGTGAGCGGGGGCACTAGCACAGATACGCAGTATTTT.

V and J are TRBV12-5 and TRBJ2-7; 10 nucleotides match TRBD1. This CDR3 spans 12 amino acids. J lost 6 bases, V lost 4 bases, and 0 bases had no gene match. Germline values: CDR1 LGHNT, CDR2 FRNRAP. The CDR3 nucleotides read TGTGCTAGTGGTTGGACAGGGGGCGAGCAGTACTTC. Residues: CASGWTGGEQYF.

As for this clone: The identical CDR3 is also encoded by other nucleotide sequences in the sample. This chain links TRBV6-1 with TRBJ2-7, with D hard to call. V was clipped by 2 bases and J by 2 bases, with 4 bases between them. The CDR3 totals 12 residues. Germline assignment: CDR1 MNHNS and CDR2 SASEGT. For the CDR3, the DNA is TGTGCCAGCAGTGAAACCGCCTACGAGCAGTACTTC. Its translation: CASSETAYEQYF.

J is TRBJ2-1 and V is TRBV29-1; 10 bases align to TRBD2. The V gene's germline CDR1 is SQVTM and CDR2 ANQGSEA. The CDR3 is 13 residues long. With V trimmed by 6 bases and J by 6 bases, 5 bases remained unmatched. CDR3 in DNA: TGCAGCGTCACTAGCGGGGTGCCCAATGAGCAGTTCTTC. It codes for CSVTSGVPNEQFF.

J is TRBJ2-1 and V is TRBV21-1. TRBV21-1 is designated a pseudogene. The CDR3 is 16 amino acids. DNA of the CDR3: TGTGCCAGCAGCGGAAGCGCAGGTAGCTCCTACAATGAGCAGTTCTTC. Its translation is CASSGSAGSSYNEQFF.

DNA of the CDR3: TGTGCCAGCAGCTTACAGGGGGCGGGACTTGGCTACACCTTC. This translates into CASSLQGAGLGYTF. The chain carries TRBV5-4 and TRBJ1-2; TRBD1 agrees at 9 bases. CDR1 SGHNT and CDR2 YYREEE come from the germline V gene (reference sequence). V lost 2 bases to trimming and J lost 7 bases; unmatched junction nucleotides: 6. The CDR3 runs to 14 residues.